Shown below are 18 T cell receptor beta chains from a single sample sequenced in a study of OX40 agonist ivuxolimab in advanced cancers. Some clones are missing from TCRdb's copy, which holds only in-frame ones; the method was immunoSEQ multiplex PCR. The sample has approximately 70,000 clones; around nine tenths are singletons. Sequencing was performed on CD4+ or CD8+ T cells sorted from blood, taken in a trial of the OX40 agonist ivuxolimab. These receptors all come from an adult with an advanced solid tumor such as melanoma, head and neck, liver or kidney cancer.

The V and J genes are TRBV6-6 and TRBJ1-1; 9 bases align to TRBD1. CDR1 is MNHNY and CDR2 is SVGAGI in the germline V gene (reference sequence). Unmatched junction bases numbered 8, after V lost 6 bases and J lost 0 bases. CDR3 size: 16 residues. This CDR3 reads CASRGQGNVMNTEAFF. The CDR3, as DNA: TGTGCCAGCAGGGGACAGGGCAACGTCATGAACACTGAAGCTTTCTTT.

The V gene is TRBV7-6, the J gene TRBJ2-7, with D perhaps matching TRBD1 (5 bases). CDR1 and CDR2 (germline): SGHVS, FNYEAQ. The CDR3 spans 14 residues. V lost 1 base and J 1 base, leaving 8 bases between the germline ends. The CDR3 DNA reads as TGTGCCAGCAGCTTAGGAACAGGATCCTACGAGCAGTACTTC. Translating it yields CASSLGTGSYEQYF. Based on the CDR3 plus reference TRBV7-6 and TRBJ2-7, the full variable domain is GAGVSQSPRYKVTKRGQDVALRCDPISGHVSLYWYRQALGQGPEFLTYFNYEAQQDKSGLPNDRFSAERPEGSISTLTIQRTEQRDSAMYRCASSLGTGSYEQYFGPGTRLTVT.

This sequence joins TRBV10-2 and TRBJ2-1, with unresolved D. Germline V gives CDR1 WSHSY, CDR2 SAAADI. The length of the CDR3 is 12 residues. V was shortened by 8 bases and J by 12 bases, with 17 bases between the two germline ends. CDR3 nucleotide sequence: TGCGCCAGCCATTCGAGAATCTACGGGCAGTTCTTC. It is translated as CASHSRIYGQFF.

The CDR3 bases are TGTGCCAGCAGCTCGGGACAGGGTATCGGGACCCAGTACTTC. This gives the protein CASSSGQGIGTQYF. This rearrangement joins TRBV11-2 to TRBJ2-5; TRBD1 aligns across 9 bases. The junction had 7 bases not matched to a gene; V was cut back by 4 bases and J by 7 bases. Per the germline V gene, CDR1 is SGHAT and CDR2 is FQNNGV. This CDR3 comprises 14 residues.

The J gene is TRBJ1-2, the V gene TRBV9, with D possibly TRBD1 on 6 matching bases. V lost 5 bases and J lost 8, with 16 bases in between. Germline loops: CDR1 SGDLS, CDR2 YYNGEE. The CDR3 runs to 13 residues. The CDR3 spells CASSRDRTQGYTF. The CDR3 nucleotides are TGTGCCAGCAGTCGTGACAGGACCCAGGGCTACACCTTC.

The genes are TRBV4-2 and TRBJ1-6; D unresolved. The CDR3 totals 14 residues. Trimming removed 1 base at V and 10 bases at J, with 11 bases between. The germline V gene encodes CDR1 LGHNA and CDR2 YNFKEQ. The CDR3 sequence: CASSQGTLGSPLHF. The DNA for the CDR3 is TGTGCCAGCAGCCAAGGGACTCTTGGGTCACCCCTCCACTTT.

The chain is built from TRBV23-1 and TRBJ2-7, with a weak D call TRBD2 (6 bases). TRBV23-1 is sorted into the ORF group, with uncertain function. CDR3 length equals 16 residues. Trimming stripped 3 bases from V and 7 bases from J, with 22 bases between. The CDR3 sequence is CASSHTPDRRGEEQYF. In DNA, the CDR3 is TGCGCCAGCAGTCACACCCCGGACCGGAGGGGCGAAGAGCAGTACTTC.

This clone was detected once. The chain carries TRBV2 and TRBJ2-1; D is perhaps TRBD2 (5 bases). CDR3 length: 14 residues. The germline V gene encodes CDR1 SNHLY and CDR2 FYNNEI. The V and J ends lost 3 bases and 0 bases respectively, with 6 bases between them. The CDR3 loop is CASSEGSSYNEQFF. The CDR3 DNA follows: TGTGCCAGCAGTGAGGGGAGCTCCTACAATGAGCAGTTCTTC.

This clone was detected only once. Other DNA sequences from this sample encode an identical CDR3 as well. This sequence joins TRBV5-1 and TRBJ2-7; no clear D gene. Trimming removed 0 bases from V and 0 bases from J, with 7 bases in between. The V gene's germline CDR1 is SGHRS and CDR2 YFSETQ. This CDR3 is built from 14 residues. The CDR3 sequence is CASSLEASSYEQYF. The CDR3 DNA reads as TGCGCCAGCAGCTTGGAGGCCAGCTCCTACGAGCAGTACTTC.

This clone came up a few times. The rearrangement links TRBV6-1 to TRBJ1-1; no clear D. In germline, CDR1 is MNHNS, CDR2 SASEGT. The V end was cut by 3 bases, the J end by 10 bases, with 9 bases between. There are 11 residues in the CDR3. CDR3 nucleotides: TGTGCCAGCAGTGAGGAGATAGGAGCTTTCTTT. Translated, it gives CASSEEIGAFF.

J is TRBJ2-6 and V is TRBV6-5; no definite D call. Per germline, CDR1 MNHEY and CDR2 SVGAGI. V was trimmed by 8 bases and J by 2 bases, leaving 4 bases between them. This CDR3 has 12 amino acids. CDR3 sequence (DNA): TGTGCCAGCGCCACTGGGGCCAACGTCCTGACTTTC. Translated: CASATGANVLTF.

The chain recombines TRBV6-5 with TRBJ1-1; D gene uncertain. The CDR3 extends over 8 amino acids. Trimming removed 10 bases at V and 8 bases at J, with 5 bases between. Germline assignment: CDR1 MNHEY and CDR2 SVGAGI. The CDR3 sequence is CATPEAFF. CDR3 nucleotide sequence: TGTGCCACACCAGAAGCTTTCTTT.

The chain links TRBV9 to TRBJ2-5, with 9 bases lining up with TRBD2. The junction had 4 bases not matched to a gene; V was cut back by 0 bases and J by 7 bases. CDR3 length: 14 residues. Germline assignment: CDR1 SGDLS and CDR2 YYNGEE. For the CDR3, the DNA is TGTGCCAGCAGCGTAGAGCTAGCGGGGAGGACCCAGTACTTC. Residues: CASSVELAGRTQYF.

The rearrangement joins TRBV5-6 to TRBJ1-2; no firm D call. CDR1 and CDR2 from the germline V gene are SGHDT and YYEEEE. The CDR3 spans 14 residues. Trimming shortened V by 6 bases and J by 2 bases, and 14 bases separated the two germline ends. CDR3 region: CASTPRPSNYGYTF. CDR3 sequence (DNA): TGTGCCAGCACCCCTCGTCCATCCAACTATGGCTACACCTTC.

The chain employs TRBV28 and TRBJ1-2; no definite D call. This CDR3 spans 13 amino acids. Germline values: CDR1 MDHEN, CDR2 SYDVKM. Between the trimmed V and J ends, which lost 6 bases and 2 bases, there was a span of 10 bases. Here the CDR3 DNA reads TGTGCCAGCAGGGAGGGATGGAACTATGGCTACACCTTC. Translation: CASREGWNYGYTF.

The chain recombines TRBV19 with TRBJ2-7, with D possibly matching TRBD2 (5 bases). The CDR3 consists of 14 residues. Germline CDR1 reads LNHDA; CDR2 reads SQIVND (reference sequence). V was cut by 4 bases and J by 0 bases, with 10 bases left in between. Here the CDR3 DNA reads TGTGCCAGTAGTAGCGGAGGAAGCTCCTACGAGCAGTACTTC. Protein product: CASSSGGSSYEQYF.

The CDR3 sequence is CASTTNRDTATYEQYF. The CDR3 DNA reads as TGTGCCAGTACCACTAATCGGGACACGGCAACCTACGAGCAGTACTTC. The rearrangement links TRBV19 to TRBJ2-7; D may be TRBD1 (6 bases). The CDR3 length is 16 residues. Germline values: CDR1 LNHDA, CDR2 SQIVND (reference sequence). Trimming pared 7 bases from V and 2 bases from J, leaving 21 bases between.

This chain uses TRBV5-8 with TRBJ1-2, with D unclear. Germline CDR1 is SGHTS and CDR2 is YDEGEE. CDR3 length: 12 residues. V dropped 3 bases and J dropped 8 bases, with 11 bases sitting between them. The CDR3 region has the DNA TGTGCCAGCAGCTCGAGGATTCTCGGCTACACCTTC. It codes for CASSSRILGYTF.